A selection of T cell receptor beta chains follows, all from one sample in a study of beta chain features in type 1 diabetes. This table comes from immunoSEQ multiplex PCR, and its TCRdb copy is limited to in-frame clones, with some not included. Of hundreds of thousands of clones detected, 7% to 9% appear once; the ten largest clones hold 0.44%. The sample consisted of central memory CD4+ T cells from blood. These receptors were collected from a woman aged 18-29 years in good health. Each CDR3 is given without its conserved first and last residue. Fields, in order: V gene, CDR3 protein.

v_call: TRBV18; cdr3_aa: ASSPRDFPYEQY
v_call: TRBV28; cdr3_aa: ASSFSWGGSNSNQPQH
v_call: TRBV28; cdr3_aa: ASSMQLYSNQPQH
v_call: TRBV7-2; cdr3_aa: ASSLDGQIMNTEAF
v_call: TRBV28; cdr3_aa: ASIPFGSFAGYT
v_call: TRBV4-2; cdr3_aa: ASSQWREGRETQY
v_call: TRBV11-1; cdr3_aa: ASSFGGRNQETQY
v_call: TRBV10-1; cdr3_aa: ASSESWNEQF
v_call: TRBV11-2; cdr3_aa: ASSFTPGSEQY
v_call: TRBV18; cdr3_aa: ASSSARTGGEQY
v_call: TRBV20-1; cdr3_aa: SAIFNEQY
v_call: TRBV28; cdr3_aa: ASSLQPREAF
v_call: TRBV7-9; cdr3_aa: ASSLGGLAGAKNIQY
v_call: TRBV20-1; cdr3_aa: SAPGRTEQY
v_call: TRBV21-1; cdr3_aa: ARGGRGNHTDTQY
v_call: TRBV29-1; cdr3_aa: SVEGGRGGYEQY
v_call: TRBV28; cdr3_aa: ASSLSVRRQGEGYT
v_call: TRBV7-8; cdr3_aa: ASVDKNSYNEQF
v_call: TRBV2; cdr3_aa: ATGDRGAYGYT
v_call: TRBV19; cdr3_aa: ASSSSPANPYEQY
v_call: TRBV11-2; cdr3_aa: ASSLAVADKNIQY
v_call: TRBV11-2; cdr3_aa: ASSTQGNQPQH
v_call: TRBV4-2; cdr3_aa: ASSQVGTSGITDTQY
v_call: TRBV10-3; cdr3_aa: AIRTSLSTDTQY
v_call: TRBV7-6; cdr3_aa: ASSLLAGGETQY
v_call: TRBV4-2; cdr3_aa: ASSQGEGRIHQPQH
v_call: TRBV5-1; cdr3_aa: ASSLTGGDEDTQY
v_call: TRBV19; cdr3_aa: ASSIYSGRTYNEQF
v_call: TRBV25-1; cdr3_aa: ASSELGGSNQPQH
v_call: TRBV5-1; cdr3_aa: ASTGQGSTNEKLF
v_call: TRBV7-8; cdr3_aa: ASSFGSGTSGRNEQF
v_call: TRBV5-1; cdr3_aa: ASSLAISGTDTQY
v_call: TRBV7-2; cdr3_aa: ASSRTSVNGELF
v_call: TRBV29-1; cdr3_aa: SVATQGKVIDTQY
v_call: TRBV18; cdr3_aa: ASSPSNYEQY
v_call: TRBV4-2; cdr3_aa: ASSQDRAGGLNEQF
v_call: TRBV7-2; cdr3_aa: ASSIGDPGANVLT
v_call: TRBV5-6; cdr3_aa: ASSSQWGKAKNIQY
v_call: TRBV7-3; cdr3_aa: ASSPTGVEQF
v_call: TRBV14; cdr3_aa: ASSQDYTATDTQY
v_call: TRBV21-1; cdr3_aa: ASSKVGQPQH
v_call: TRBV25-1; cdr3_aa: ASSGQGTGELF
v_call: TRBV5-6; cdr3_aa: ASSLNYGYT
v_call: TRBV20-1; cdr3_aa: SAPLTLRDT
v_call: TRBV18; cdr3_aa: ASSPRHVEDTQY
v_call: TRBV28; cdr3_aa: ASSYRGRGDTQY
v_call: TRBV15; cdr3_aa: ATSRDQKTYEQY
v_call: TRBV7-3; cdr3_aa: ASSLTQSNQPQH
v_call: TRBV14; cdr3_aa: ASSQLLGDEQF
v_call: TRBV7-9; cdr3_aa: ASSSTYGYT